One and the same sample provided the 32 T cell receptor beta chains below, sequenced in a study of blood T cell repertoires in COVID-19. Only in-frame clones appear in the TCRdb table, and some are missing; sequencing was by immunoSEQ multiplex PCR. Of some 100,000 clones listed, almost 90% are singletons. Sequencing was done on a sample of peripheral blood. Source of these receptors: a middle-aged man with COVID-19, enrolled during active disease.

The chain is built from TRBV9 and TRBJ1-2; 7 bases match TRBD1. Germline lookup yields CDR1 SGDLS and CDR2 YYNGEE. The CDR3 spans 14 residues. V was pared by 3 bases and J by 7 bases, with 9 bases of the junction left unmatched. The DNA of the CDR3 is TGTGCCAGCAGCGCTACAGGGGAAGTGTCTGGCTACACCTTC. It codes for CASSATGEVSGYTF. Drawing the rest from reference TRBV9 and TRBJ1-2, the complete variable domain is DSGVTQTPKHLITATGQRVTLRCSPRSGDLSVYWYQQSLDQGLQFLIQYYNGEERAKGNILERFSAQQFPDLHSELNLSSLELGDSALYFCASSATGEVSGYTFGSGTRLTVV.

This chain uses TRBV10-3 with TRBJ1-5, with a possible D match to TRBD1 (6 bases). Between the trimmed V and J ends, which lost 11 bases and 5 bases, there was a span of 19 bases. The CDR3 has 14 residues. Germline CDR1 is ENHRY and CDR2 is SYGVKD. The CDR3 bases are TGTGCCTCGAAGGGACACTTGTCCTATCAGCCCCAGCATTTT. As protein: CASKGHLSYQPQHF.

The V and J genes are TRBV24-1 and TRBJ2-6; 11 positions match TRBD2. The CDR3 totals 17 residues. Germline CDR1 KGHDR, CDR2 SFDVKD. V gave up 5 bases and J gave up 1 base; unmatched junction bases: 3. The CDR3 sequence: CATSVGTSGSGANVLTF. CDR3 bases: TGTGCCACCAGTGTAGGGACTAGCGGTTCTGGGGCCAACGTCCTGACTTTC.

The chain employs TRBV3-1 (or the pseudogene TRBV3-2) and TRBJ2-2, with D possibly TRBD2 on 6 matching bases. Germline V lookup: CDR1 LGHDT, CDR2 YNNKEL (reference sequence). V dropped 2 bases and J dropped 7 bases, with 20 bases sitting between them. This CDR3 comprises 17 residues. The CDR3 DNA reads TGTGCCAGCAGCCAAACTTGGGGCGGGGCTGGAAGCGGGGAGCTGTTTTTT. It codes for CASSQTWGGAGSGELFF.

J is TRBJ2-6 and V is TRBV11-2, with 8 bases identical to TRBD1. The CDR3 runs to 16 residues. V lost 8 bases and J lost 7; bases outside the gene matches: 13. Germline-derived CDR1 and CDR2 are SGHAT and FQNNGV. CDR3 residues: CASQRTGHIGANVLTF. The CDR3 coding sequence is TGTGCCAGCCAAAGGACAGGGCATATAGGTGCCAACGTCCTGACTTTC.

This chain links TRBV3-1 (or the pseudogene TRBV3-2) with TRBJ1-2; D remains ambiguous. V lost 7 bases and J lost 1, with 10 bases in between. The CDR3 is 13 residues long. The germline gives CDR1 LGHDT, CDR2 YNNKEL (reference sequence). In DNA, the CDR3 is TGTGCCAGCACCCATCGGGATAACTATGGCTACACCTTC. It translates to CASTHRDNYGYTF.

The chain has TRBV5-4 and TRBJ1-2; 8 bases align to TRBD1. The CDR3 length is 17 residues. J lost 7 bases, V lost 3 bases, and 17 bases had no gene match. Germline V lookup: CDR1 SGHNT, CDR2 YYREEE (reference sequence). The CDR3 DNA sequence: TGTGCCAGCAGCTCAAAGGGGCGGGGACAGGACCCTCGTGGCTACACCTTC. Translating it yields CASSSKGRGQDPRGYTF.

The chain combines TRBV30 with TRBJ1-5; tentative D call: TRBD1 (6 bases). The germline gives CDR1 GTSNPN, CDR2 SVGIG (reference sequence). The CDR3 is 17 residues long. Trimming cost V 2 bases and J 2 bases, with 19 bases left between them. In DNA form, the CDR3 reads TGTGCCTGGAGTCCAGGGGTCCTTCGAGATGGCAATCAGCCCCAGCATTTT. This codes for CAWSPGVLRDGNQPQHF. Using reference TRBV30 and TRBJ1-5 for the parts outside the CDR3, the full variable domain is SQTIHQWPATLVQPVGSPLSLECTVEGTSNPNLYWYRQAAGRGLQLLFYSVGIGQISSEVPQNLSASRPQDRQFILSSKKLLLSDSGFYLCAWSPGVLRDGNQPQHFGDGTRLSIL.

The chain links TRBV18 to TRBJ2-4, with D possibly matching TRBD1 (6 bases). The CDR3 totals 15 residues. Germline V gene data show CDR1 as KGHSH and CDR2 as LQKENI. V was clipped by 4 bases and J by 10 bases, with 20 bases between them. The CDR3 DNA sequence: TGTGCCAGCTCACTCCGCCCCGCACAGGGAGAAATTCAGTACTTC. Its translation is CASSLRPAQGEIQYF.

The rearrangement uses TRBV29-1 and TRBJ1-2, with D unclear. Trimming cost V 2 bases and J 0 bases, with 10 bases left between them. This CDR3 is 14 amino acids long. The germline V gene encodes CDR1 SQVTM and CDR2 ANQGSEA. The CDR3 here is CSVELHAANYGYTF. The CDR3 DNA is TGCAGCGTTGAACTTCACGCGGCTAACTATGGCTACACCTTC.

This sequence joins TRBV18 and TRBJ2-7; D ambiguous. The CDR3 loop spans 12 amino acids. Trimming removed 2 bases from V and 6 bases from J, with 8 bases in between. Germline V gives CDR1 KGHSH, CDR2 LQKENI. This CDR3 is CASSPTVFEQYF. In DNA, the CDR3 is TGTGCCAGCTCACCAACGGTATTCGAGCAGTACTTC.

The CDR3 nucleotides are TGTGCCAGCAGTTACCCAGGGGGCGGCTCTGGAAACACCATATATTTT. Translated, it gives CASSYPGGGSGNTIYF. The V call is TRBV6-2 or TRBV6-3, the J call TRBJ1-3, with 8 bases that match TRBD1. CDR1 and CDR2 (germline): MNHEY, SVGEGT. V shed 2 bases, J shed 0 bases, and the junction held 3 bases outside the gene matches. The CDR3 extends over 16 amino acids.

The rearrangement joins TRBV14 to TRBJ1-6; no reliable D call. V gave up 5 bases and J gave up 6 bases, with 11 bases separating them. Germline V lookup: CDR1 SGHDN, CDR2 FVKESK. CDR3 length equals 14 residues. The CDR3 DNA is TGTGCCAGCAGCGGAGGACTGCCTAATTCACCCCTCCACTTT. Residues: CASSGGLPNSPLHF.

This chain joins TRBV30 and TRBJ1-2; tentative D call: TRBD1 (5 bases). V lost 2 bases and J lost 5, with 12 bases in between. The CDR3 consists of 13 residues. The germline gives CDR1 GTSNPN, CDR2 SVGIG (reference sequence). The CDR3 bases are TGTGCCTGGAGTCGAGGGACTGGGTATGGCTACACCTTC. This encodes CAWSRGTGYGYTF.

The rearrangement uses TRBV7-3 and TRBJ2-2; TRBD2 matches at 12 bases. Germline assignment: CDR1 SGHTA and CDR2 FQGTGA. This CDR3 spans 18 amino acids. Trimming cost V 7 bases and J 0 bases; bases outside gene matches: 9. Here the CDR3 DNA reads TGTGCCAGCACTCACGTCGGACTAGCGGGGCCGAACACCGGGGAGCTGTTTTTT. It translates to CASTHVGLAGPNTGELFF.

The chain combines TRBV19 with TRBJ2-3, with TRBD1 as a possible D gene (6 bases). CDR3 size: 15 residues. The V end was cut by 5 bases, the J end by 2 bases, with 14 bases between. Looked up from germline, CDR1 is LNHDA and CDR2 is SQIVND (reference sequence). This CDR3 reads CASSGRRGDTDTQYF. DNA for the CDR3: TGTGCCAGTAGTGGGCGCAGGGGAGACACAGATACGCAGTATTTT.

The CDR3 DNA sequence: TGTGCCAGCCTGCCCGGGACAGACCAAGAGACCCAGTACTTC. Translating it yields CASLPGTDQETQYF. The V gene is TRBV2, the J gene TRBJ2-5, with 7 nucleotides matching TRBD1. The length of the CDR3 is 14 residues. The germline V gene encodes CDR1 SNHLY and CDR2 FYNNEI. With 8 bases clipped from V and 0 bases from J, the junction kept 6 bases outside the gene matches.

This rearrangement joins TRBV16 to TRBJ1-2; TRBD1 matches 7 bases. Unmatched junction bases numbered 7, after V lost 0 bases and J lost 6 bases. CDR1 and CDR2 from the germline V gene are KGHSY and FQNENV. This CDR3 is built from 15 residues. CDR3 DNA sequence: TGTGCCAGCAGCCAATCAGGCAGGGGGGATGATGGCTACACCTTC. It yields the protein CASSQSGRGDDGYTF.

The J gene is TRBJ1-6, the V gene TRBV14, with D possibly TRBD1 on 5 matching bases. CDR1 is SGHDN and CDR2 is FVKESK in the germline V gene. The CDR3 has 16 residues. V was pared by 3 bases and J by 3 bases, with 12 bases between. In DNA form, the CDR3 reads TGTGCCAGCAGCCAGGCAACAGGCCTCTATAATTCACCCCTCCACTTT. It codes for CASSQATGLYNSPLHF.

The CDR3 nucleotides are TGTGCCTGGAGTTTGACAGCGAACACTGAAGCTTTCTTT. It encodes CAWSLTANTEAFF. The chain recombines TRBV30 with TRBJ1-1; tentative D call: TRBD1 (5 bases). V lost 2 bases to trimming and J lost 1 base, with 8 bases between them. The CDR3 covers 13 residues. From germline, CDR1 is GTSNPN and CDR2 SVGIG (reference sequence). The variable domain in full, completed from reference TRBV30 and TRBJ1-1, reads SQTIHQWPATLVQPVGSPLSLECTVEGTSNPNLYWYRQAAGRGLQLLFYSVGIGQISSEVPQNLSASRPQDRQFILSSKKLLLSDSGFYLCAWSLTANTEAFFGQGTRLTVV.

This sequence joins TRBV6-5 and TRBJ2-5, with 7 bases identical to TRBD2. V shed 6 bases and J 5 bases; nucleotides not matched to a gene: 6. In germline, CDR1 is MNHEY, CDR2 SVGAGI. The CDR3 consists of 13 residues. This CDR3 reads CASRKSGDETQYF. CDR3 nucleotide sequence: TGTGCCAGCAGAAAAAGCGGGGATGAGACCCAGTACTTC.

The chain is built from TRBV4-2 and TRBJ1-3, with D unresolved. CDR1 is LGHNA and CDR2 is YNFKEQ in the germline V gene. The CDR3 sequence is 16 residues long. Trimming took off 0 bases at V and 0 bases at J, with 9 bases between the two ends. CDR3 protein: CASSQESPVSGNTIYF. The CDR3 coding sequence is TGTGCCAGCAGCCAAGAATCCCCGGTCTCTGGAAACACCATATATTTT.

V is TRBV7-8 and J is TRBJ2-7; the D gene is possibly TRBD2 (6 bases). V was cut by 5 bases and J by 2 bases, with 16 bases left in between. CDR3 size: 15 residues. The germline V gene encodes CDR1 SGHVS and CDR2 FQNEAQ. The CDR3 coding sequence is TGTGCCAGCAGCCACATAGCGGACCCAACCTACGAGCAGTACTTC. It translates to CASSHIADPTYEQYF.

The chain employs TRBV7-9 and TRBJ2-1; TRBD1 is a possible D gene (5 bases). The length of the CDR3 is 13 residues. Per germline, CDR1 SEHNR and CDR2 FQNEAQ (reference sequence). V was trimmed by 5 bases and J by 5 bases, leaving 10 bases between them. In DNA, the CDR3 is TGTGCCAGCAGCACAACAGGCCACAATGAGCAGTTCTTC. It translates to CASSTTGHNEQFF.

The rearrangement uses TRBV14 and TRBJ1-1, with D perhaps matching TRBD1 (5 bases). CDR1 and CDR2 from the germline V gene are SGHDN and FVKESK. This CDR3 spans 13 amino acids. The V gene lost 8 bases and the J gene lost 5 bases, with 15 bases spanning the gap. The CDR3 spells CASRWGQGTEAFF. Written as DNA, the CDR3 is TGTGCCAGCCGATGGGGCCAAGGGACTGAAGCTTTCTTT.

This clone has only one observation. The chain combines TRBV4-2 with TRBJ1-4, with 9 bases that match TRBD1. Trimming cost V 0 bases and J 13 bases; bases outside gene matches: 12. CDR1 and CDR2 from the germline V gene are LGHNA and YNFKEQ. The CDR3 extends over 16 amino acids. Here the CDR3 reads CASSQDLSTGGGGLFF. The DNA of the CDR3 is TGTGCCAGCAGCCAAGATCTTTCGACAGGGGGAGGGGGACTGTTTTTT.

The V gene is TRBV19, the J gene TRBJ1-5; no clear D. Trimming shortened V by 4 bases and J by 5 bases, and 9 bases separated the two germline ends. Per germline, CDR1 LNHDA and CDR2 SQIVND (reference sequence). CDR3 length: 13 amino acids. CDR3 sequence (DNA): TGTGCCAGTAGTACCAGCGGGTATCAGCCCCAGCATTTT. Its translation is CASSTSGYQPQHF.

The chain joins TRBV30 to TRBJ2-7; 9 positions match TRBD2. V shed 2 bases, J shed 3 bases, and the junction held 5 bases outside the gene matches. This CDR3 comprises 14 residues. Germline CDR1 is GTSNPN and CDR2 is SVGIG (reference sequence). The CDR3 here is CAWSRAGGFYEQYF. The CDR3, as DNA: TGTGCCTGGAGTAGGGCGGGGGGGTTCTACGAGCAGTACTTC.

The chain has TRBV5-4 and TRBJ2-7; 8 positions agree with TRBD1. J lost 1 base, V lost 3 bases, and 6 bases had no gene match. Germline values: CDR1 SGHNT, CDR2 YYREEE (reference sequence). The CDR3 is made up of 15 amino acids. CDR3 sequence: CASSSRQGTSYEQYF. The CDR3 DNA sequence: TGTGCCAGCAGCTCAAGACAGGGGACGTCCTACGAGCAGTACTTC. The full variable domain, completed using reference TRBV5-4 and TRBJ2-7, is ETGVTQSPTHLIKTRGQQVTLRCSSQSGHNTVSWYQQALGQGPQFIFQYYREEENGRGNFPPRFSGLQFPNYSSELNVNALELDDSALYLCASSSRQGTSYEQYFGPGTRLTVT.

J is TRBJ2-1 and V is TRBV7-2; TRBD2 might be the D (5 bases). Trimming removed 5 bases at V and 0 bases at J, with 11 bases between. The CDR3 consists of 15 residues. Germline-derived CDR1 and CDR2 are SGHTA and FQGNSA. In DNA, the CDR3 is TGTGCCAGCAGCCCCACCACTAGCTCCTACAATGAGCAGTTCTTC. Protein sequence: CASSPTTSSYNEQFF.

This chain links TRBV4-1 with TRBJ2-3; the D gene is possibly TRBD1 (6 bases). The V gene's germline CDR1 is MGHRA and CDR2 YSYEKL. The CDR3 totals 17 residues. V was shortened by 1 base and J by 1 base, with 15 bases between the two germline ends. CDR3 amino acids: CASSQGRGYYRTDTQYF. CDR3 nucleotide sequence: TGCGCCAGCAGCCAAGGAAGGGGGTACTACCGCACAGATACGCAGTATTTT.

The chain has TRBV3-1 (or the pseudogene TRBV3-2) and TRBJ2-5, with TRBD2 matching over 11 bases. The CDR3 is 18 amino acids. Per the germline V gene, CDR1 is LGHDT and CDR2 is YNNKEL (reference sequence). V shed 2 bases and J 2 bases; nucleotides not matched to a gene: 10. CDR3 sequence: CASSQPSGGSFLQETQYF. The CDR3 DNA reads as TGTGCCAGCAGCCAACCTAGCGGGGGGTCCTTCCTTCAAGAGACCCAGTACTTC.